These 21 T cell receptor beta chains share one sample of origin, sequenced in a study of vaccination and CD4 T cells after COVID-19 (dated by TCRdb to between 2021 and 2024). These receptors' antigens are unknown. The sample's time point label, in plain terms: late sampling 161 to 241 days after vaccination in three convalescent patients. In the paper's terms, the treatment or condition label means: roughly 11-day PBMC culture with coronavirus spike peptide pools or control peptides (ViraFEST assay). The library was built by means of PCR. The data were produced on an Illumina iSeq 100. DNA from cultured CD4+ T cells was subjected to TCR sequencing with the Oncomine TCR Beta short-read assay at the Johns Hopkins FTIC core. TCRdb's own reprocessing of the public reads used fastp at Q25 and MiXCR and kept productive beta chains. Each entry merges the rows of one CDR3 protein and shows their most common DNA and genes. The sample has around 15,000 distinct CDR3 sequences on record, roughly half of them singletons. Approximately 15% of the sample belongs to the ten largest clones.

Here the sequenced sample was CD4+ T cells from blood, cultured in vitro, taken about 7 months after SARS-CoV-2 vaccination. These receptors were collected from a human donor who had recovered from COVID-19.

This clonotype was picked up one time. The chain couples TRBV20-1 to TRBJ2-5; a weak D match, TRBD1 (6 bases). Germline CDR1 and CDR2: DFQATT and SNEGSKA (reference sequence). This CDR3 contains 14 residues. V lost 1 base and J 3 bases, leaving 12 bases between the germline ends. The CDR3 protein is CSARAAGDKETQYF. CDR3 DNA sequence: TGCAGTGCTAGAGCGGCAGGGGATAAAGAGACCCAGTACTTC.

This sequence joins TRBV10-3 and TRBJ1-6; TRBD1 matches at 7 bases. This CDR3 has 15 amino acids. CDR1 is ENHRY, CDR2 SYGVKD, per germline. V was clipped by 6 bases and J by 2 bases; unmatched bases: 4. The CDR3 DNA reads TGTGCCATCAGGCCAGGGGGAACCTATAATTCACCCCTCCACTTT. Amino acid sequence: CAIRPGGTYNSPLHF.

V and J are TRBV20-1 and TRBJ2-3; 9 nucleotides line up with TRBD2. The CDR3 covers 15 residues. Germline lookup yields CDR1 DFQATT and CDR2 SNEGSKA (reference sequence). The V gene end was trimmed by 1 base and the J gene end by 11 bases; junction bases not matched to a gene: 13. CDR3 nucleotides: TGCAGTGCTAGAGTGTGGAGTAGCGGGGGAGCCGGGCAGTATTTT. It is translated as CSARVWSSGGAGQYF.

The chain carries TRBV18 and TRBJ2-5; D perhaps matches TRBD1 (6 bases). The germline CDR1 and CDR2 sequences are KGHSH and LQKENI. V dropped 8 bases and J dropped 1 base, with 11 bases sitting between them. There are 13 residues in the CDR3. CDR3 sequence reads: CASLQGFQETQYF. DNA for the CDR3: TGTGCCAGCCTACAGGGATTCCAAGAGACCCAGTACTTC.

This sequence joins TRBV6-1 and TRBJ2-1; a weak D match, TRBD1 (6 bases). Germline V CDR1 and CDR2: MNHNS, SASEGT. This CDR3 is 11 amino acids long. Deletions cut 8 bases from V and 9 bases from J, with 11 bases between. The CDR3 loop reads CASLQGSEQFF. The CDR3 region has the DNA TGTGCCAGCCTCCAGGGGAGTGAGCAGTTCTTC.

The gene calls are TRBV7-2 and TRBJ2-7; D uncertain. The CDR3 has 15 residues. Trimming cost V 0 bases and J 1 base, with 10 bases left between them. Germline CDR1 SGHTA, CDR2 FQGNSA. This CDR3 reads CASSLAVAVSYEQYF. As DNA, the CDR3 is TGTGCCAGCAGCTTAGCGGTGGCGGTTTCCTACGAGCAGTACTTC.

The table lists this clonotype with a few counts. The genes are TRBV2 and TRBJ1-2, with 9 bases matching TRBD1. The J segment lost 3 bases and the V segment lost 7 bases, leaving 6 bases of the junction unmatched. In germline, CDR1 is SNHLY, CDR2 FYNNEI. The CDR3 totals 14 residues. For the CDR3, the DNA is TGTGCCAGCACAGGACAGGGGACCGACTATGGCTACACCTTC. Its translation is CASTGQGTDYGYTF.

By frequency in the sample, this clonotype is medium-sized. This sequence joins TRBV15 and TRBJ1-5; D gene unclear. The CDR3 has 13 residues. Germline CDR1 LNHNV, CDR2 YYDKDF (reference sequence). The V end lost 3 bases, the J end lost 1 base, and 4 bases lay between the germline ends. The CDR3, as DNA: TGTGCCACCAGCAGTTACAGCAATCAGCCCCAGCATTTT. Its protein product is CATSSYSNQPQHF. Full variable domain (missing parts from reference TRBV15 and TRBJ1-5): DAMVIQNPRYQVTQFGKPVTLSCSQTLNHNVMYWYQQKSSQAPKLLFHYYDKDFNNEADTPDNFQSRRPNTSFCFLDIRSPGLGDTAMYLCATSSYSNQPQHFGDGTRLSIL.

The chain combines TRBV2 with TRBJ2-3, with 10 positions matching TRBD2. This CDR3 has 15 residues. V was pared by 6 bases and J by 6 bases, with 9 bases of the junction left unmatched. Looked up from germline, CDR1 is SNHLY and CDR2 is FYNNEI. The CDR3 bases are TGTGCCAGCAGCGCCGCTAGCGGGGGTTTGGATACGCAGTATTTT. Residues: CASSAASGGLDTQYF.

This clonotype came up once. This chain uses TRBV20-1 with TRBJ2-3; D is perhaps TRBD2 (6 bases). The CDR3 spans 15 residues. V was trimmed by 6 bases and J by 1 base, leaving 17 bases between them. Germline CDR1 is DFQATT and CDR2 is SNEGSKA (reference sequence). CDR3 residues: CSALNQGGRTDTQYF. The CDR3 DNA reads as TGCAGTGCGCTCAATCAGGGAGGACGCACAGATACGCAGTATTTT.

By sample fraction, this clonotype is medium-sized. This chain links TRBV7-8 with TRBJ2-5; no reliable D call. Trimming shortened V by 1 base and J by 3 bases, and 3 bases separated the two germline ends. Germline V gene lookup returns CDR1 SGHVS and CDR2 FQNEAQ. This CDR3 is built from 12 residues. Here the CDR3 reads CASSLGKETQYF. In DNA form, the CDR3 reads TGTGCCAGCAGCTTAGGCAAAGAGACCCAGTACTTC.

The V gene is TRBV27, the J gene TRBJ2-7, with 8 bases fitting TRBD1. This CDR3 has 14 amino acids. V lost 4 bases to trimming and J lost 6 bases; unmatched junction nucleotides: 8. CDR1 and CDR2 from the germline V gene are MNHEY and SMNVEV (reference sequence). The CDR3 DNA reads TGTGCCAGCAGTTCCCGGGACAGGTCGGCCGAGCAGTACTTC. It specifies CASSSRDRSAEQYF.

Judged by abundance, this clonotype is medium-sized. This chain uses TRBV20-1 with TRBJ2-3, with a tentative D call TRBD2 (5 bases). The CDR3 sequence is 14 residues long. The V and J ends lost 6 bases and 0 bases respectively, with 13 bases between them. CDR1 is DFQATT, CDR2 SNEGSKA, per germline (reference sequence). The CDR3 here is CSAFVRGSTDTQYF. The CDR3 DNA sequence: TGCAGTGCGTTCGTACGGGGAAGCACAGATACGCAGTATTTT.

The sample holds a few counts of this clonotype. J is TRBJ1-3 and V is TRBV6-4, with TRBD1 as a possible D gene (6 bases). In germline, CDR1 is MRHNA, CDR2 SNTAGT. Trimming removed 0 bases at V and 16 bases at J, with 22 bases between. CDR3 length: 15 residues. The CDR3 sequence is CASSDSSYSQGGWYF. In DNA form, the CDR3 reads TGTGCCAGCAGTGACTCATCCTATTCACAGGGAGGTTGGTATTTT.

The rearrangement links TRBV10-3 to TRBJ2-7; D might be TRBD1 (6 bases). Germline V CDR1 and CDR2: ENHRY, SYGVKD. The CDR3 covers 13 residues. Trimming left V 7 bases short and J 0 bases short, with 10 bases between. CDR3 in amino acids: CAITQGNSYEQYF. CDR3 nucleotide sequence: TGTGCCATCACGCAGGGGAACTCCTACGAGCAGTACTTC.

This rearrangement joins TRBV2 to TRBJ1-5; unclear D gene. Trimming left V 5 bases short and J 4 bases short, with 6 bases between. The length of the CDR3 is 12 residues. CDR1 and CDR2 from the germline V gene are SNHLY and FYNNEI. This CDR3 reads CASSLRNQPQHF. The CDR3 DNA sequence: TGTGCCAGCAGTTTAAGGAATCAGCCCCAGCATTTT.

This chain uses TRBV9 with TRBJ2-7, with 7 bases lining up with TRBD1. J was trimmed by 5 bases and V by 5 bases; bases with no gene match: 13. Germline CDR1 reads SGDLS; CDR2 reads YYNGEE. This CDR3 is built from 15 residues. The DNA for the CDR3 is TGTGCCAGCAGTCGATTTACAGGGGCGGGTGACGAGCAGTACTTC. Translated, it gives CASSRFTGAGDEQYF.

This clonotype came up a few times. The rearrangement uses TRBV6-1 and TRBJ2-5; 16 nucleotides align to TRBD2. CDR3 length equals 16 residues. Germline lookup yields CDR1 MNHNS and CDR2 SASEGT. V trimming: 10 bases; J trimming: 5 bases; junction bases outside the gene matches: 10. The DNA for the CDR3 is TGTGCCACCACCGGGACTAGCGGGGGGGGACCCGAGACCCAGTACTTC. It yields the protein CATTGTSGGGPETQYF.

The V gene is TRBV20-1, the J gene TRBJ1-6; D gene ambiguous. V was cut by 6 bases and J by 5 bases, with 11 bases left in between. The CDR3 runs to 13 residues. Germline V gene sequence: CDR1 DFQATT, CDR2 SNEGSKA (reference sequence). DNA of the CDR3: TGCAGTGCCCCGACGGAAAATAATTCACCCCTCCACTTT. Residues: CSAPTENNSPLHF.

The chain joins TRBV6-1 to TRBJ2-2; 10 positions match TRBD2. The CDR3 contains 13 residues. Germline CDR1 MNHNS, CDR2 SASEGT. The CDR3 loop is CRRGTSDTGELFF. CDR3 sequence (DNA): TGTAGACGGGGGACTAGCGACACCGGGGAGCTGTTTTTT.

The rearrangement uses TRBV4-3 and TRBJ1-1, with TRBD1 matching 8 bases. The CDR3 spans 17 residues. Trimming took 1 base from V and 7 from J; bases not matched to a gene: 14. Germline lookup yields CDR1 LGHNA and CDR2 YSLEER. For the CDR3, the DNA is TGCGCCAGCAGCCAAGCTAGCTCCAGGGGGCGAGGTGGTGAAGCTTTCTTT. It is translated as CASSQASSRGRGGEAFF.